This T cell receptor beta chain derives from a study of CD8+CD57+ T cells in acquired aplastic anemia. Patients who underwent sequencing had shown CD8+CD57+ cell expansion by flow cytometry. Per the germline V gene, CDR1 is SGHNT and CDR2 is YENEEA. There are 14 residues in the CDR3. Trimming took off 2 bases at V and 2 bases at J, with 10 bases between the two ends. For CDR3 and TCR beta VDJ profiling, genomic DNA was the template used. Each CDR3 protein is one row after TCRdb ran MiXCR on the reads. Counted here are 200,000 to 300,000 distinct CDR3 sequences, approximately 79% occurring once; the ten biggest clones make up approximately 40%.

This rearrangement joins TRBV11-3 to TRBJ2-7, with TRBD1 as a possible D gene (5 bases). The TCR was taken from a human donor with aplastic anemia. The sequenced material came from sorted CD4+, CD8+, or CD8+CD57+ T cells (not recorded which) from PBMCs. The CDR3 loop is CASSLQLTAYEQYF. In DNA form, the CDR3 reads TGTGCCAGCAGCTTACAGCTGACAGCCTACGAGCAGTACTTC.